This T cell receptor (beta chain) was recorded in a study of blood T cell repertoires in COVID-19 (dated by TCRdb to between 2020 and 2021). Turning to the overall study: Collaborator samples came from the United States, Italy and Spain and covered acute and convalescent phases of COVID-19. The prospective study material was composed of cDNA or gDNA derived from T cells, B-cell-depleted T cells, or PBMCs. Subjects who had been exposed to COVID-19, were actively infected with it, or had recovered from it provided the deeply sampled blood TCRbeta repertoires that made up the dataset. The repertoires were released in a freely available public database meant as a resource for research on the immune response to SARS-CoV-2. The samples were drawn from the first 160 participants of the ongoing ImmuneRACE study and from over 950 subjects provided by 6 global collaborators. Nearly every sample came with metadata listing a de-identified subject ID, COVID-19 status, age in years and sex. Where HLA class I and class II types were available, the types were taken from metadata supplied by the sample provider, not from assay-based typing.

At one collaborating source in Seattle, patients were enrolled during active infection and were followed longitudinally through the course of disease. Each collaborating institution followed its own protocols to collect whole blood in K2EDTA tubes. For TCRbeta analysis, collaborator samples were shipped as frozen whole blood, as isolated PBMCs, or as DNA extracted from either sample type. With respect to this clone: The specificity of this receptor is unknown. No quality values exist for individual bases; no much larger clone is one base distant.

TCRbeta CDR3 regions were amplified from genomic DNA by means of the immunoSEQ Assay, a bias-controlled multiplex PCR. Under the source paper's analysis protocol: Within the assay, amplification of reference gene primers was used to estimate how many nucleated cells each sample contained. To quantify the absolute abundance of each unique TCRbeta CDR3 rearrangement, sequence reads were collapsed and filtered. For each sample, productive Simpson clonality was calculated as the square root of Simpson's diversity index across productive rearrangements. TCRdb stores this immuneACCESS table with in-frame sequences only. Part of the clones is absent; in the studies checked, under half of the shortfall reflects unresolved V genes, and no reason is known for the rest. V and J calls and clone size are given by that table; D and trimming were obtained from the DNA. Present in this sample are approximately 79,000 clones, approximately 84% of which were seen just once. Together, the top ten hold 13% of the sample.

On the study overall, not on this receptor specifically: Clinical and demographic metadata were provided uncurated, with the amount varying by source and participant.

Sequenced input: peripheral blood. The receptor was derived from a man in his fifties or sixties with COVID-19, enrolled during active disease.

The nucleotide sequence is given as TGTGCCAGCAGCTCCCGAGGGGGTCAAGAGACCCAGTACTTC. It specifies CASSSRGGQETQYF. The chain is made from TRBV11-1 and TRBJ2-5; possibly the D gene is TRBD1, per 6 matching bases. Sequences SGHAT (CDR1) and FQDESV (CDR2) are obtained from the germline V gene (reference sequence). A distance of 11 bases separates the germline ends of V and J, which lose 4 bases and 2 bases respectively. The cysteine opens and the phenylalanine closes a CDR3 of 14 amino acids. The CDR3 DNA has 42 bases and is translated from base 1. Supplemented by the reference TRBV11-1 and TRBJ2-5 proteins around the CDR3, the complete variable domain is EAEVAQSPRYKITEKSQAVAFWCDPISGHATLYWYRQILGQGPELLVQFQDESVVDDSQLPKDRFSAERLKGVDSTLKIQPAELGDSAMYLCASSSRGGQETQYFGPGTRLLVL.